This record looks at one TCR beta chain sequence and its context. This specimen comes from a study of blood T cell repertoires in COVID-19. Data came from immunoSEQ multiplex PCR; TCRdb stores just in-frame clones and leaves some out. The data contain approximately 160,000 clones, approximately 86% of them singletons. From germline, CDR1 is SQVTM and CDR2 ANQGSEA. CDR3 length: 13 amino acids. The ends were cut back, 2 bases at V and 5 bases at J, with 12 bases in the middle. The receptor comes from a man aged 55-75 years with COVID-19, enrolled during active disease. The chain employs TRBV29-1 and TRBJ1-1; no clear D. The sequencing sample was made of peripheral blood. The CDR3 protein is CSVESGGRTEAFF. For the CDR3, the DNA is TGCAGCGTTGAATCCGGAGGGAGGACTGAAGCTTTCTTT.